Listed here are 10 T cell receptor beta chains from one sample, sequenced in a study of OX40 agonist ivuxolimab in advanced cancers. The protocol was immunoSEQ multiplex PCR, while the TCRdb copy is restricted to in-frame clones and leaves out a portion. The sample holds fewer than 55,000 clones, about 87% seen once. Sequenced material: CD4+ or CD8+ T cells sorted from blood, taken in a trial of the OX40 agonist ivuxolimab. These receptor sequences come from an adult with an advanced solid tumor such as melanoma, head and neck, liver or kidney cancer.

The V gene is TRBV18, the J gene TRBJ1-4; D gene unclear. CDR3 length: 14 amino acids. CDR1 KGHSH and CDR2 LQKENI come from the germline V gene. Trimming left V 2 bases short and J 12 bases short, with 16 bases between. CDR3 sequence reads: CASSPEILMSELFF. The CDR3 nucleotides read TGTGCCAGCTCACCAGAGATCCTAATGTCGGAACTGTTTTTT.

This clone was counted a few times. The genes are TRBV7-8 and TRBJ2-2, with D hard to call. Germline V lookup: CDR1 SGHVS, CDR2 FQNEAQ. Trimming removed 2 bases from V and 6 bases from J, with 10 bases in between. The CDR3 runs to 14 residues. CDR3 sequence reads: CASSLKRLAGELFF. The CDR3 DNA follows: TGTGCCAGCAGCTTAAAGAGACTTGCCGGGGAGCTGTTTTTT.

This chain uses TRBV5-5 with TRBJ2-3, with D possibly being TRBD1 (5 bases). CDR3 length equals 16 residues. Germline V gives CDR1 SGHKS, CDR2 YYEKEE (reference sequence). V lost 2 bases and J lost 7, with 20 bases in between. The CDR3 loop reads CASSFLGALSSNTQYF. Here the CDR3 DNA reads TGTGCCAGCAGCTTCTTAGGGGCCCTCTCATCAAATACGCAGTATTTT.

The chain couples TRBV30 to TRBJ1-4; D remains unclear. The CDR3 consists of 12 residues. Trimming cost V 3 bases and J 8 bases, with 10 bases left between them. CDR1 GTSNPN and CDR2 SVGIG come from the germline V gene (reference sequence). The CDR3 protein is CAWSDMWEKLFF. The CDR3 region has the DNA TGTGCCTGGAGCGACATGTGGGAAAAACTGTTTTTT.

This CDR3 is CASSFDRGHNGELFF. The CDR3 DNA follows: TGCGCCAGCAGCTTCGACAGGGGGCATAACGGGGAGCTGTTTTTT. The chain recombines TRBV5-1 with TRBJ2-2; 10 positions agree with TRBD1. The CDR3 is 15 residues long. CDR1 and CDR2 (germline): SGHRS, YFSETQ. V lost 2 bases, J lost 7 bases, and 5 bases stayed unmatched.

The chain couples TRBV7-9 to TRBJ2-3; D tentatively fits TRBD1 or TRBD2 (6 bases each). Germline values: CDR1 SEHNR, CDR2 FQNEAQ (reference sequence). This CDR3 is built from 12 residues. This CDR3 reads CATGKGGDTQYF. CDR3 nucleotide sequence: TGTGCTACCGGGAAGGGGGGAGATACGCAGTATTTT.

The genes are TRBV28 and TRBJ2-4; tentatively, D is TRBD1 (6 bases). CDR3 size: 14 residues. Trimming left V 7 bases short and J 4 bases short, with 14 bases between. Germline lookup yields CDR1 MDHEN and CDR2 SYDVKM. In nucleotides, the CDR3 is TGTGCCAGCAAAAAACAGGGTCCTAAAAACATTCAGTACTTC. Amino acid sequence: CASKKQGPKNIQYF.

The rearrangement links TRBV5-8 to TRBJ1-2, with 7 bases aligning to TRBD1. V was clipped by 4 bases and J by 2 bases; unmatched bases: 11. There are 16 residues in the CDR3. Germline CDR1 SGHTS, CDR2 YDEGEE. In DNA, the CDR3 is TGTGCCAGCAGCCCCGGACCCACAGGGGCCAACTATGGCTACACCTTC. Translation: CASSPGPTGANYGYTF.

The chain employs TRBV4-3 and TRBJ1-2; TRBD1 might be the D (5 bases). The CDR3 is 14 amino acids. V was trimmed by 0 bases and J by 6 bases, leaving 11 bases between them. Germline lookup yields CDR1 LGHNA and CDR2 YSLEER. The CDR3 loop reads CASSQDSGLHGYTF. CDR3 nucleotides: TGCGCCAGCAGCCAAGATTCAGGGCTCCATGGCTACACCTTC.

The chain couples TRBV5-1 to TRBJ2-3; 8 bases are shared with TRBD2. J gave up 0 bases and V 3 bases, and 3 bases lay outside the gene matches. CDR1 is SGHRS, CDR2 YFSETQ, per germline. The length of the CDR3 is 15 residues. CDR3 sequence reads: CASSSSGPSTDTQYF. The CDR3 DNA follows: TGCGCCAGCAGCTCTAGCGGGCCTAGCACAGATACGCAGTATTTT. Variable domain in full (rest from reference TRBV5-1 and TRBJ2-3): KAGVTQTPRYLIKTRGQQVTLSCSPISGHRSVSWYQQTPGQGLQFLFEYFSETQRNKGNFPGRFSGRQFSNSRSEMNVSTLELGDSALYLCASSSSGPSTDTQYFGPGTRLTVL.